This is a list of T cell receptor beta chains from one sample in a study of T cells in Graves' hyperthyroidism and ophthalmopathy. TCRdb reprocessed the multiplex PCR reads via MiXCR and lists one record per CDR3 protein. The sample lists fewer than 650,000 distinct CDR3 sequences; 14% to 15% were seen once. Sequencing used blood. Receptors were obtained from a woman aged 40 to 50 with Graves' ophthalmopathy. Both conserved end residues are part of each CDR3. The D gene is left open where the match is weak. Clone size is given for some rows only: seen once, a few or many times, or a class if the clone is expanded.

size	J	D	V	CDR3	DNA
many	TRBJ2-7	.	TRBV11-1	CASSLPPGEQYF	TGTGCCAGCAGCTTACCCCCCGGGGAGCAGTACTTC
.	TRBJ2-4	.	TRBV15	CATSSGGVAKNIQYF	TGTGCCACCAGCAGCGGTGGAGTGGCCAAAAACATTCAGTACTTC
many	TRBJ1-2	TRBD1	TRBV6-5	CASSYSDRDDGYTF	TGTGCCAGCAGTTACTCGGACAGGGATGATGGCTACACCTTC
.	TRBJ2-5	.	TRBV24-1	CATSPDRGGRTQYF	TGTGCCACTAGTCCAGACCGAGGTGGAAGGACCCAGTACTTC
many	TRBJ1-2	.	TRBV28	CATVQGGTNYGYTF	TGTGCCACCGTACAGGGAGGGACTAACTATGGCTACACCTTC
many	TRBJ2-5	TRBD2	TRBV6-1	CASREWTSGKETQYF	TGTGCCAGCAGGGAGTGGACTAGCGGGAAAGAGACCCAGTACTTC
many	TRBJ1-2	.	TRBV4-1	CASSPSGDLHGYTF	TGCGCCAGCAGCCCCTCAGGTGACCTCCATGGCTACACCTTC
.	TRBJ2-7	.	TRBV13	CASRRAPSYEQYF	TGTGCCAGCAGAAGGGCTCCTTCCTACGAGCAGTACTTC
.	TRBJ2-5	.	TRBV25-1	CASSEYYPPETQYF	TGTGCCAGCAGTGAATATTACCCTCCAGAGACCCAGTACTTC
.	TRBJ2-5	TRBD2	TRBV24-1	CATSDSLAEQETQYF	TGTGCCACCAGTGATTCACTAGCGGAACAAGAGACCCAGTACTTC
.	TRBJ1-1	.	TRBV9	CASSKGPNTEAFF	TGTGCCAGCTCAAAGGGCCCGAACACTGAAGCTTTCTTT
many	TRBJ2-4	TRBD2	TRBV27	CASRLAGLAKNIQYF	TGTGCCAGCAGGCTAGCGGGGCTAGCCAAAAACATTCAGTACTTC
many	TRBJ2-7	TRBD1	TRBV6-2/TRBV6-3	CASSTGTVIYYEQYF	TGTGCCAGCAGTACGGGGACAGTGATTTACTACGAGCAGTACTTC
many	TRBJ1-3	.	TRBV12-3/TRBV12-4	CASSFPGRGNTIYF	TGTGCCAGCAGTTTTCCCGGGAGAGGAAACACCATATATTTT
.	TRBJ2-7	TRBD1	TRBV20-1	CSAGQGAMASCEQYF	TGCAGTGCTGGACAGGGGGCAATGGCCTCCTGCGAGCAGTACTTC
.	TRBJ1-2	.	TRBV12-3/TRBV12-4	CASSFLGDSGYTF	TGTGCCAGCAGTTTTCTTGGGGACTCTGGCTACACCTTC
many	TRBJ2-7	TRBD1	TRBV28	CASSLTGSEEQYF	TGTGCCAGCAGTTTGACAGGGTCGGAGGAGCAGTACTTC
many	TRBJ2-2	.	TRBV24-1	CATSFQGNTGELFF	TGTGCCACCAGTTTTCAGGGGAACACCGGGGAGCTGTTTTTT
many	TRBJ1-2	.	TRBV15	CATSRDRKYRVGVFGYGYTF	TGTGCCACCAGCAGAGATCGAAAGTACAGGGTAGGAGTTTTTGGCTATGGCTACACCTTC